Shown below are 31 T cell receptor beta chains from a single sample sequenced in a study of tumor-infiltrating lymphocytes in primary liver carcinoma. The authors made TCR beta cDNA from approximately 500 ng total RNA with a constant-region primer. Libraries of TCR beta came from three nested multiplex PCR rounds with slightly modified ARM-PCR. The study ran its first two PCR rounds for nine to eleven cycles each, using TRBV1-TRBV30 forward primers and a C-beta reverse primer. TCRdb itself ran the multiplex PCR reads through MiXCR, one entry per CDR3 protein. The table has about 35,000 distinct CDR3 sequences, 74% seen once. Total RNA and DNA came together from roughly 20-30 mg of bulk tissue without cell sorting. Sequenced input: liver tumor tissue from sampling region 4. Regarding subset: tumor region T4, right-lateral pole. Every receptor here comes from a man aged 40-49 years with primary liver carcinoma and hepatitis B virus infection.

V usage is TRBV10-3 and J usage is TRBJ2-2; D is possibly TRBD1 or TRBD2 (5 bases each). The CDR3 runs to 16 residues. The germline gives CDR1 ENHRY, CDR2 SYGVKD. CDR3: CTNSPGRSLGTGELFF. The CDR3 nucleotides read TGTACCAACAGTCCGGGACGTAGCTTAGGCACCGGGGAGCTGTTTTTT.

Of note for this clonotype: A much more abundant neighbour one base away suggests this may be a read error. This chain connects TRBV5-1 to TRBJ2-7, with D tentatively TRBD1 or TRBD2 (5 bases each). Germline lookup yields CDR1 SGHRS and CDR2 YFSETQ. The CDR3 consists of 10 residues. CDR3 DNA sequence: TGCGCCAGCTGCTTGACGGGAAGGGGCTTC. This codes for CASCLTGRGF. The variable domain in full, completed from reference TRBV5-1 and TRBJ2-7, reads KAGVTQTPRYLIKTRGQQVTLSCSPISGHRSVSWYQQTPGQGLQFLFEYFSETQRNKGNFPGRFSGRQFSNSRSEMNVSTLELGDSALYLCASCLTGRGFGPGTRLTVT.

Concerning this clonotype: No conserved phenylalanine or tryptophan ends this CDR3, so it is likely a read error. The chain carries TRBV19 and TRBJ1-1; TRBD1 aligns across 8 bases. Germline assignment: CDR1 LNHDA and CDR2 SQIVND (reference sequence). The length of the CDR3 is 13 residues. The CDR3 here is CASQGAALNEAFL. The CDR3 bases are TGTGCAAGTCAGGGGGCCGCTTTGAATGAAGCTTTCCTT.

Remarks on this clonotype: The junction shows a germline mismatch at one end, possibly a read error. V usage is TRBV11-2 and J usage is TRBJ2-2; D is perhaps TRBD2 (6 bases). Germline values: CDR1 SGHAT, CDR2 FQNNGV. The CDR3 contains 14 residues. Here the CDR3 DNA reads TGTGCCAGCAGCTCAGACTCGGACACCCGGGAGCTGCCTTTT. Translating gives CASSSDSDTRELPF.

In DNA, the CDR3 is TGTGCCAGCAGCCCAAGGTTGGGCCGACGGAGGCACTATGAAGCTTTCTTT. Protein sequence: CASSPRLGRRRHYEAFF. V usage is TRBV11-2 and J usage is TRBJ1-1; D not resolved. The CDR3 has 17 residues. CDR1 is SGHAT, CDR2 FQNNGV, per germline. Trimming cost V 5 bases and J 7 bases, with 26 bases left between them.

About this clonotype: An end of the junction does not agree with germline; a read error may underlie this. The V gene is TRBV4-2, the J gene TRBJ2-6, with D perhaps matching TRBD1 (5 bases). Germline V gene sequence: CDR1 LGHNA, CDR2 YNFKEQ. The CDR3 extends over 16 amino acids. The CDR3 DNA follows: TGTGCCAGCGGCCAAGAAGCAAACTCTGGGGCCAACGTCCCGACTTTC. Translating it yields CASGQEANSGANVPTF.

This clonotype was counted at least ten times. The gene calls are TRBV19 and TRBJ2-6; D is ambiguous. CDR3 length equals 15 residues. V dropped 1 base and J dropped 1 base, with 5 bases sitting between them. CDR1 is LNHDA, CDR2 SQIVND, per germline (reference sequence). The DNA of the CDR3 is TGTGCCAGTAGTATAGTGATGTCTGGGGCCAACGTCCTGACTTTC. It specifies CASSIVMSGANVLTF.

The sample holds one count of this clonotype. The CDR3 carries no conserved terminal phenylalanine or tryptophan, so it likely arises from a read error. The V gene is TRBV10-3, the J gene TRBJ2-1, with TRBD2 matching 14 bases. The V segment lost 7 bases and the J segment 10 bases; nucleotides outside the gene matches: 9. CDR1 and CDR2 from the germline V gene are ENHRY and SYGVKD. This CDR3 spans 15 amino acids. CDR3 region: CAITATSGRAWEQFL. The CDR3 nucleotides read TGTGCCATCACTGCGACTAGCGGGAGGGCCTGGGAGCAGTTCTTA.

The chain employs TRBV5-5 and TRBJ2-4; 9 nucleotides match TRBD2. The trim removed 8 bases at V and 1 base at J, leaving 19 bases unmatched. The CDR3 is 19 residues long. Germline loops: CDR1 SGHKS, CDR2 YYEKEE (reference sequence). DNA for the CDR3: TGTGCCAGAAGCCTAGGACTGGCGGGAGGGCCTACCGCCAAAAACATTCAGTACTTC. Residues: CARSLGLAGGPTAKNIQYF.

Turning to this clonotype: A much larger clone lies one base from this, so it may be a read error. Because it lacks the conserved phenylalanine or tryptophan at the end, this CDR3 is likely a read error. Because the CDR3's place on the DNA is in doubt, the DNA is left out and the CDR3 is given as listed by TCRdb. The chain carries TRBV6-2 or TRBV6-3 and TRBJ1-1. Counting both end residues, the CDR3 totals 11 amino acids. CDR1 and CDR2 (germline): MNHEY, SVGEGT. The chain's CDR3 is CANSSAGPAFS.

As regards this clonotype: Given the absence of the conserved phenylalanine or tryptophan at the CDR3 end, a read error is likely. The rearrangement uses TRBV13 and TRBJ1-5; no clear D. Germline V gene sequence: CDR1 PRHDT, CDR2 FYEKMQ (reference sequence). The CDR3 is 14 amino acids. The CDR3 nucleotides are TGTGCCAGCAGCTTAGGAGGGAGCCATCAGCCTCAGCATTAT. Translation: CASSLGGSHQPQHY.

Points on this clonotype: At one end the junction does not follow the germline gene, possibly because of a read error. The rearrangement links TRBV12-3 or TRBV12-4 to TRBJ2-1; D might be TRBD1 or TRBD2, each matching 6 bases. The CDR3 totals 12 residues. The CDR3: CASNRRGHEQFF. The CDR3 bases are TGTGCCAGTAATCGCCGGGGGCATGAACAGTTCTTC.

This clonotype was seen just once. The conserved phenylalanine or tryptophan normally closing the CDR3 is absent here, so this likely arose from a read error. The chain has TRBV30 and TRBJ2-1; D is perhaps TRBD1 (6 bases). This CDR3 contains 14 residues. Germline-derived CDR1 and CDR2 are GTSNPN and SVGIG (reference sequence). Here the CDR3 reads CVWSKGDHLTEQFL. CDR3 nucleotides: TGTGTCTGGAGTAAGGGGGACCACCTAACTGAGCAGTTCTTA.

This clonotype was detected many times. This may be a read error: a much more frequent sequence differs by one nucleotide. V usage is TRBV6-2 or TRBV6-3 and J usage is TRBJ2-1; 7 bases match TRBD2. V gave up 4 bases and J gave up 8 bases; unmatched junction bases: 8. The CDR3 has 14 residues. CDR1 is MNHEY and CDR2 is SVGEGT in the germline V gene. The CDR3 nucleotides read TGTGCCAGCAGTTCTGCGGGAGCCCACGATGAGCAGTTCTTC. Residues: CASSSAGAHDEQFF.

This clonotype was picked up one time. CDR3 coding DNA: TGCAGCGTTCAATCGAGGAGAGGGCACGGGCAGTACTTC. Amino acids: CSVQSRRGHGQYF. The rearrangement links TRBV29-1 to TRBJ2-7; D possibly corresponds to TRBD2 (5 bases). With 5 bases removed from V and 9 bases from J, the gap between germline ends came to 20 bases. CDR1 is SQVTM, CDR2 ANQGSEA, per germline. CDR3 length: 13 amino acids.

Regarding this clonotype: At one end, the junction sequence differs from germline, possibly due to a read error. The chain employs TRBV11-2 and TRBJ2-5; TRBD2 matches 10 bases. Germline V gene data show CDR1 as SGHAT and CDR2 as FQNNGV. There are 17 residues in the CDR3. CDR3 sequence reads: CASGLRLAGDSSETQYF. As DNA, the CDR3 is TGTGCCAGCGGCTTAAGACTAGCGGGTGATTCGAGCGAGACCCAGTACTTC. The full variable domain, completed using reference TRBV11-2 and TRBJ2-5, is EAGVAQSPRYKIIEKRQSVAFWCNPISGHATLYWYQQILGQGPKLLIQFQNNGVVDDSQLPKDRFSAERLKGVDSTLKIQPAKLEDSAVYLCASGLRLAGDSSETQYFGPGTRLLVL.

A remark on this clonotype: The conserved final phenylalanine or tryptophan is absent from the CDR3, which likely points to a read error. V gene TRBV29-1 combines with J gene TRBJ1-1; maybe TRBD1 (5 bases). The CDR3 loop spans 15 amino acids. CDR1 is SQVTM, CDR2 ANQGSEA, per germline. As DNA, the CDR3 is TGCAACATTTCCGCAGGGTGGGGCATGAACACTGAAGCTTTCTAT. Amino acids: CNISAGWGMNTEAFY.

Details on this clonotype: At one end, the junction sequence differs from germline, possibly due to a read error. The V and J genes are TRBV28 and TRBJ1-2; D call uncertain. The CDR3 spans 14 residues. In germline, CDR1 is MDHEN, CDR2 SYDVKM. The CDR3 region is CASNLSHANYGYIF. DNA of the CDR3: TGTGCCAGCAATTTAAGTCACGCTAACTATGGCTACATCTTC.

Note on this clonotype: One end of the junction varies from germline; a read error may be responsible. The CDR3 DNA reads TGCACCAGCAGCCAGCTAGCGGGGCAATACAATGAGCAGTTCTTC. This sequence encodes CTSSQLAGQYNEQFF. The V and J genes are TRBV2 and TRBJ2-1; 9 bases fit TRBD2. The CDR3 covers 15 residues. Germline V gene sequence: CDR1 SNHLY, CDR2 FYNNEI. Together with reference TRBV2 and TRBJ2-1, the CDR3 gives the full variable domain: EPEVTQTPSHQVTQMGQEVILRCVPISNHLYFYWYRQILGQKVEFLVSFYNNEISEKSEIFDDQFSVERPDGSNFTLKIRSTKLEDSAMYFCTSSQLAGQYNEQFFGPGTRLTVL.

This clonotype came up once. The germline gene is not matched at one end of the junction; a read error may be the cause. The chain uses TRBV12-3 or TRBV12-4 and TRBJ2-5, with 7 positions matching TRBD2. This CDR3 spans 13 amino acids. CDR3 coding DNA: TGTCCCAGCAATTTGAGCGGGGTAGAGGCCCAGTACTTC. Protein: CPSNLSGVEAQYF.

For this clonotype: A read error is likely, as this CDR3 ends without the conserved phenylalanine or tryptophan. This chain joins TRBV4-2 and TRBJ2-7; 7 bases fit TRBD2. The CDR3 totals 15 residues. The germline CDR1 and CDR2 sequences are LGHNA and YNFKEQ. This CDR3 reads CPSSEGLEDYGEQYS. The CDR3 bases are TGTCCCAGCAGCGAAGGACTAGAGGACTACGGGGAACAGTACTCC.

This clonotype was found once. One end of the junction fails to match germline, which may point to a read error. The rearrangement joins TRBV11-2 to TRBJ2-4; TRBD1 aligns across 8 bases. Germline assignment: CDR1 SGHAT and CDR2 FQNNGV. The CDR3 has 14 residues. The CDR3 loop is CASNSETGDNIHYF. DNA of the CDR3: TGTGCCAGCAACTCCGAGACAGGGGATAACATTCACTACTTC.

Remarks on this clonotype: Here the CDR3 omits its conserved ending phenylalanine or tryptophan, so a read error is the likely source. The rearrangement joins TRBV7-3 to TRBJ2-1; D might be TRBD1 (5 bases). CDR1 is SGHTA and CDR2 is FQGTGA in the germline V gene. The CDR3 length is 14 residues. The CDR3 nucleotides are TGTGACAACAGCCCATCAAGGGGCCAGAATGAGCAGTTCTTA. It translates to CDNSPSRGQNEQFL.

This clonotype occurred once. At one end, the junction sequence differs from germline, possibly due to a read error. This rearrangement joins TRBV28 to TRBJ1-5; weak D call: TRBD1 (6 bases). The CDR3 extends over 14 amino acids. CDR1 and CDR2 from the germline V gene are MDHEN and SYDVKM. This CDR3 reads CSSSLTGSTQPQHF. CDR3 nucleotide sequence: TGTTCCAGTAGTCTCACAGGGTCGACTCAGCCCCAGCATTTT.

Concerning this clonotype itself: An end of the junction differs from the germline gene, which may be a read error. The V and J genes are TRBV12-3 or TRBV12-4 and TRBJ2-5, with 7 bases lining up with TRBD1. This CDR3 spans 14 amino acids. CDR3 coding DNA: TGTGTCAACGCTCAGGGACAGTCCCAAGATACCCAGTACTTC. Translation gives CVNAQGQSQDTQYF.

A note on this clonotype: The CDR3 ends on some other residue instead of the conserved phenylalanine or tryptophan, so this is likely a read error. The DNA is omitted, as the CDR3 cannot be located on it reliably, and the CDR3 follows TCRdb's listing. V gene TRBV29-1 combines with J gene TRBJ2-5. Germline-derived CDR1 and CDR2 are SQVTM and ANQGSEA. The CDR3 has 13 residues if both end residues are counted. The CDR3 sequence: CSVEVPQQETHYY.

This clonotype has only one observation. CDR3 bases: TGTGTCAACAGCCGAAGCGGGACAGGGACCCAGTACTTC. Its translation is CVNSRSGTGTQYF. This chain joins TRBV12-3 or TRBV12-4 and TRBJ2-5; D is possibly TRBD1 (8 bases). This CDR3 region has 13 residues.

With regard to this clonotype: Germline is not matched at one junction end, which may reflect a read error. This chain joins TRBV7-3 and TRBJ2-7; D ambiguous. CDR3 length: 12 residues. The germline gives CDR1 SGHTA, CDR2 FQGTGA. The CDR3 DNA follows: TGTACCAGCAGCTTCAGTGTCCGCGAGCAGTACTTC. It specifies CTSSFSVREQYF.

Regarding this clonotype: In this CDR3 the conserved last residue, phenylalanine or tryptophan, is missing, so a read error is likely. The limits of the CDR3 on the DNA are not certain, so only TCRdb's listed CDR3 is given. This chain uses TRBV5-4 with TRBJ2-4; the table's D call, TRBD1, was not checked against the DNA. Germline lookup yields CDR1 SGHNT and CDR2 YYREEE (reference sequence). The CDR3 length equals 14 residues, ends included. The CDR3 loop reads CANSRDIAKNIQYS.

This clonotype was found a few times. One junction end does not reproduce the germline sequence, and a read error may be involved. V is TRBV5-6 and J is TRBJ2-7; D unresolved. This CDR3 has 14 amino acids. CDR1 is SGHDT, CDR2 YYEEEE, per germline. CDR3 sequence (DNA): TGTGCCAGCAGCTTCCGATCGAAAGCCTACGAGCAGTACTTT. This encodes CASSFRSKAYEQYF.

The V call is TRBV30, the J call TRBJ2-1, with D possibly TRBD1 on 6 matching bases. Per the germline V gene, CDR1 is GTSNPN and CDR2 is SVGIG (reference sequence). This CDR3 has 12 amino acids. Trimming stripped 5 bases from V and 14 bases from J, with 19 bases between. The CDR3 coding sequence is TGTGCCTGGGGTCCGTCAGGGGAGAAAGAGTTCTTC. Encoded protein: CAWGPSGEKEFF.